This entry lists 9 T cell receptor beta chains sequenced from one sample in a study of blood T cells in healthy people across ages. Primers used in a second PCR of roughly 6 to 11 cycles were a sample-barcoded 5' primer and a J-beta primer mix. TCRdb fed the 5' RACE reads into MiXCR, producing one record per CDR3 protein. The table lists roughly 700,000 distinct CDR3 sequences, around 48% of them singletons. The specimen was blood. The source is a woman between 55 and 75 years old in good health.

This clonotype was recorded a few times. The rearrangement joins TRBV2 to TRBJ2-1; 7 bases agree with TRBD2. From germline, CDR1 is SNHLY and CDR2 FYNNEI. The J segment lost 1 base and the V segment lost 4 bases, leaving 4 bases of the junction unmatched. The CDR3 length is 15 residues. CDR3 protein: CASSVSGASYNEQFF. CDR3 DNA: TGTGCCAGCAGTGTCAGCGGGGCTTCCTACAATGAGCAGTTCTTC.

This clonotype was detected only a few times. This sequence joins TRBV7-2 and TRBJ2-3, with 9 bases aligning to TRBD2. V lost 1 base, J lost 10 bases, and 9 bases stayed unmatched. CDR1 is SGHTA and CDR2 is FQGNSA in the germline V gene. This CDR3 spans 15 amino acids. Here the CDR3 reads CASSLGGRARGPQYF. The CDR3 DNA is TGTGCCAGCAGCTTAGGCGGGAGGGCTCGAGGTCCGCAGTATTTT.

This sequence joins TRBV29-1 and TRBJ2-2; D is possibly TRBD1 (6 bases). Germline CDR1 reads SQVTM; CDR2 reads ANQGSEA. The V end lost 4 bases, the J end lost 6 bases, and 9 bases lay between the germline ends. CDR3 length: 12 residues. This chain's CDR3 is CSVGPGAGELFF. CDR3 nucleotide sequence: TGCAGCGTTGGCCCAGGGGCCGGGGAGCTGTTTTTT.

The chain carries TRBV4-3 and TRBJ2-1; TRBD2 aligns across 13 bases. The CDR3 covers 17 residues. After removal of 1 base from V and 7 bases from J, the junction contained 7 bases not matched to a gene. Germline V gene sequence: CDR1 LGHNA, CDR2 YSLEER. CDR3 sequence: CASSQGLAGGGRNEQFF. The CDR3, as DNA: TGCGCCAGCAGCCAAGGACTAGCGGGAGGAGGGCGGAATGAGCAGTTCTTC.

On this clonotype itself: This clone may be a read error of a much larger clone one base away. V gene TRBV15 combines with J gene TRBJ2-7; unclear D gene. The CDR3 is 14 residues long. V lost 0 bases, J lost 5 bases, and 11 bases lay in between. Germline loops: CDR1 LNHNV, CDR2 YYDKDF (reference sequence). The CDR3 DNA reads TGTGCCACCAGCAGAGATCAAACTCACGACGAGCAGTACTTC. Translation gives CATSRDQTHDEQYF.

This rearrangement joins TRBV5-1 to TRBJ2-3, with 10 bases aligning to TRBD2. V lost 3 bases, J lost 6 bases, and 7 bases stayed unmatched. The CDR3 contains 15 residues. Germline V gene lookup returns CDR1 SGHRS and CDR2 YFSETQ. The DNA for the CDR3 is TGCGCCAGCAGCTGGCACGGGACTAGCGATGATACGCAGTATTTT. This translates into CASSWHGTSDDTQYF.

V usage is TRBV4-3 and J usage is TRBJ2-4; 10 bases fit TRBD2. The CDR3 is 14 residues long. Germline V gene sequence: CDR1 LGHNA, CDR2 YSLEER. The junction had 6 bases not matched to a gene; V was cut back by 1 base and J by 12 bases. DNA of the CDR3: TGCGCCAGCAGCCAAGGACTAGCGGGCGCCTATCAGTACTTC. Its translation is CASSQGLAGAYQYF.

V is TRBV28 and J is TRBJ2-4; TRBD2 agrees at 13 bases. Germline trimming cut 4 bases from V and 6 bases from J; bases unmatched to any gene: 6. The CDR3 length is 16 residues. Germline loops: CDR1 MDHEN, CDR2 SYDVKM. Here the CDR3 DNA reads TGTGCCAGCAGTTATACTAGCGGGAGGGACGGAAACATTCAGTACTTC. Its protein is CASSYTSGRDGNIQYF.

At least ten counts were recorded for this clonotype. This chain joins TRBV20-1 and TRBJ2-5; 7 bases are a match to TRBD1. Germline trimming cut 3 bases from V and 0 bases from J; bases unmatched to any gene: 4. The germline V gene encodes CDR1 DFQATT and CDR2 SNEGSKA (reference sequence). The CDR3 is 14 amino acids. The DNA for the CDR3 is TGCAGTGCTAGGTCGACAGGGAACCAAGAGACCCAGTACTTC. Its protein product is CSARSTGNQETQYF.